This T cell receptor beta chain was found in a study of OX40 agonist ivuxolimab in advanced cancers. Across the study: Every 2 weeks, ivuxolimab was infused into the patients intravenously at between 0.01 and 10 mg/kg.

Study-wide results and limits: Dosing at 0.1 to 3.0 mg/kg was accompanied by clonal expansion of CD4+ and CD8+ blood T cells by week 6. Some patients without response likewise showed low normalized clonal expansion.

The germline V and J ends were trimmed by 4 bases and 5 bases, with 14 bases remaining between them. In germline, CDR1 is SGHVS, CDR2 FQNEAQ. This CDR3 region has 15 residues. The table came from immunoSEQ multiplex PCR; TCRdb's copy has only in-frame clones and leaves some out. The sample yields 50,000 to 65,000 clones, around nine tenths seen once. Regarding this clone: The antigen remains undetermined.

The chain has TRBV7-8 and TRBJ2-2; a weak D match, TRBD2 (6 bases). This sequence originates from an adult with an advanced solid tumor such as melanoma, head and neck, liver or kidney cancer. This specimen was CD4+ or CD8+ T cells sorted from blood, taken in a trial of the OX40 agonist ivuxolimab. CDR3 loop: CASSSSGAGTGELFF. In nucleotides, the CDR3 is TGTGCCAGCAGCTCCTCGGGCGCGGGGACCGGGGAGCTGTTTTTT.